What follows are 12 T cell receptor beta chains derived from one specimen sequenced in a study of blood T cell repertoires in COVID-19. Libraries were prepared by immunoSEQ multiplex PCR; TCRdb keeps only in-frame clonotypes and omits some of them. The repertoire consists of 150,000 or so clones, with 75% to 90% occurring once and the leading ten covering approximately 5.1%. Sequencing used PBMCs or T cells enriched from blood (not recorded which). These receptors all stem from a man between 65 and 85 years old who had been exposed to COVID-19.

The chain joins TRBV7-9 to TRBJ2-1; 10 nucleotides match TRBD2. J lost 7 bases, V lost 0 bases, and 6 bases had no gene match. CDR1 and CDR2 (germline): SEHNR, FQNEAQ (reference sequence). The length of the CDR3 is 16 residues. CDR3 amino acids: CASSLAGTSALNEQFF. CDR3 in DNA: TGTGCCAGCAGCTTAGCGGGGACTAGCGCCCTTAATGAGCAGTTCTTC.

This clone was observed once. The chain joins TRBV4-1 to TRBJ1-1; tentative D call: TRBD1 (5 bases). The V and J ends lost 2 bases and 1 base respectively, with 14 bases between them. This CDR3 region has 16 residues. Germline assignment: CDR1 MGHRA and CDR2 YSYEKL. CDR3 region: CASSQKKSGGNTEAFF. The CDR3, as DNA: TGCGCCAGCAGCCAAAAAAAGTCCGGGGGGAACACTGAAGCTTTCTTT.

This clone was seen a few times. V and J are TRBV4-2 and TRBJ2-1; 12 bases map to TRBD2. The V and J ends lost 0 bases and 6 bases, in that order; junction bases with no gene match: 9. The CDR3 totals 18 residues. Germline V lookup: CDR1 LGHNA, CDR2 YNFKEQ. The CDR3 protein is CASSQEAPTSGGINEQFF. The CDR3 DNA follows: TGTGCCAGCAGCCAAGAGGCCCCTACTAGCGGGGGGATCAATGAGCAGTTCTTC.

The CDR3 region has the DNA TGTGCCTGGAGTCCTCGCCGGGCCGGGGTTGGGGCTTTCTTT. It encodes CAWSPRRAGVGAFF. The chain uses TRBV30 and TRBJ1-1; unclear D gene. Germline CDR1 reads GTSNPN; CDR2 reads SVGIG (reference sequence). The CDR3 loop spans 14 amino acids. V lost 2 bases to trimming and J lost 11 bases, with 21 bases between them.

This clone was found once. This chain uses TRBV5-6 with TRBJ2-5; D unresolved. V was clipped by 4 bases and J by 7 bases, with 23 bases between them. This CDR3 is built from 16 residues. Germline CDR1 and CDR2: SGHDT and YYEEEE. The CDR3 bases are TGTGCCAGCAGCCCCCTAGGTAATACCGGAGAAGGGACCCAGTACTTC. Residues: CASSPLGNTGEGTQYF.

The V and J genes are TRBV29-1 and TRBJ2-5; 7 nucleotides agree with TRBD1. There are 14 residues in the CDR3. From germline, CDR1 is SQVTM and CDR2 ANQGSEA. J lost 4 bases, V lost 1 base, and 6 bases had no gene match. Here the CDR3 DNA reads TGCAGCGTTGAAGTAGGGGGCGTCGGAGAGACCCAGTACTTC. It is translated as CSVEVGGVGETQYF.

The rearrangement joins TRBV5-1 to TRBJ2-2; 8 bases agree with TRBD1. After removal of 1 base from V and 4 bases from J, the junction contained 3 bases not matched to a gene. The CDR3 has 15 amino acids. CDR1 and CDR2 from the germline V gene are SGHRS and YFSETQ. CDR3: CASSLTGGSTGELFF. The CDR3 DNA follows: TGCGCCAGCAGCTTGACAGGGGGAAGCACCGGGGAGCTGTTTTTT.

The rearrangement links TRBV5-6 to TRBJ1-1; 7 bases match TRBD1. Germline-derived CDR1 and CDR2 are SGHDT and YYEEEE. Trimming removed 4 bases from V and 7 bases from J; junction bases left unmatched: 10. This CDR3 has 14 amino acids. The CDR3 nucleotides read TGTGCCAGCAGCCCTGATGGACCAGGGGGTGAAGCTTTCTTT. Protein: CASSPDGPGGEAFF.

This chain uses TRBV27 with TRBJ1-2; D is perhaps TRBD1 (5 bases). Germline CDR1 reads MNHEY; CDR2 reads SMNVEV (reference sequence). The CDR3 is made up of 15 amino acids. V was pared by 5 bases and J by 5 bases, with 18 bases between. The CDR3 sequence: CASSVRQRTPYGYTF. The CDR3 region has the DNA TGTGCCAGCAGTGTAAGACAGCGAACTCCGTATGGCTACACCTTC.

This clone turned up a few times. The CDR3 sequence: CASSAGTGEEEQYF. The CDR3 nucleotides are TGTGCCAGCAGTGCCGGGACAGGGGAGGAAGAGCAGTACTTC. The V gene is TRBV2, the J gene TRBJ2-7, with 10 bases matching TRBD1. V trimming: 4 bases; J trimming: 7 bases; junction bases outside the gene matches: 7. The germline CDR1 and CDR2 sequences are SNHLY and FYNNEI. The CDR3 is 14 residues long.

This clone was seen a few times. The V call is TRBV7-9, the J call TRBJ1-6, with 9 nucleotides matching TRBD1. The CDR3 is 14 residues long. Per germline, CDR1 SEHNR and CDR2 FQNEAQ (reference sequence). V was pared by 10 bases and J by 7 bases, with 8 bases of the junction left unmatched. CDR3 in amino acids: CAIPRTGDNSPLHF. The CDR3, as DNA: TGTGCCATCCCAAGGACAGGGGACAATTCACCCCTCCACTTT.

The chain recombines TRBV28 with TRBJ2-3; D remains unclear. Deletions cut 5 bases from V and 6 bases from J, with 12 bases between. CDR3 length: 13 residues. The germline CDR1 and CDR2 sequences are MDHEN and SYDVKM. The CDR3 is CASSAGFSDTQYF. CDR3 DNA sequence: TGTGCCAGCAGTGCCGGGTTCTCGGATACGCAGTATTTT. The whole variable domain, filled in from reference TRBV28 and TRBJ2-3, reads DVKVTQSSRYLVKRTGEKVFLECVQDMDHENMFWYRQDPGLGLRLIYFSYDVKMKEKGDIPEGYSVSREKKERFSLILESASTNQTSMYLCASSAGFSDTQYFGPGTRLTVL.